Below, 8 T cell receptor beta chains from the same sample are listed, as sequenced in a study of OX40 agonist ivuxolimab in advanced cancers. The protocol was immunoSEQ multiplex PCR, while the TCRdb copy is restricted to in-frame clones and leaves out a portion. The table shows 100,000 or so clones, with around 84% occurring only once. The starting material was CD4+ or CD8+ T cells sorted from blood, obtained in a trial of the OX40 agonist ivuxolimab. These receptors all stem from an adult with an advanced solid tumor such as melanoma, head and neck, liver or kidney cancer.

V gene TRBV30 combines with J gene TRBJ1-6; D gene uncertain. Germline V CDR1 and CDR2: GTSNPN, SVGIG (reference sequence). Trimming cost V 4 bases and J 2 bases, with 12 bases left between them. CDR3 length: 15 amino acids. The chain's CDR3 is CAWIRRGAYNSPLHF. CDR3 in DNA: TGTGCCTGGATTCGTCGAGGCGCCTATAATTCACCCCTCCACTTT.

The chain joins TRBV11-2 to TRBJ2-5, with TRBD2 matching 7 bases. This CDR3 has 15 amino acids. Losses at the gene ends were 1 base for V and 3 bases for J; bases not matched to a gene: 5. Per the germline V gene, CDR1 is SGHAT and CDR2 is FQNNGV. The CDR3 DNA reads as TGTGCCAGCAGCTTAGGGACTAGTCTTGAAGAGACCCAGTACTTC. This encodes CASSLGTSLEETQYF.

The gene calls are TRBV7-9 and TRBJ2-4; tentative D call: TRBD2 (5 bases). CDR1 and CDR2 from the germline V gene are SEHNR and FQNEAQ (reference sequence). V was shortened by 5 bases and J by 3 bases, with 20 bases between the two germline ends. The CDR3 has 17 amino acids. The CDR3 region is CASSPGMIGDDKNIQYF. CDR3 in DNA: TGTGCCAGCAGCCCGGGGATGATAGGTGACGACAAAAACATTCAGTACTTC. The full variable domain, its missing parts supplied by reference TRBV7-9 and TRBJ2-4, is DTGVSQNPRHKITKRGQNVTFRCDPISEHNRLYWYRQTLGQGPEFLTYFQNEAQLEKSRLLSDRFSAERPKGSFSTLEIQRTEQGDSAMYLCASSPGMIGDDKNIQYFGAGTRLSVL.

The CDR3, as DNA: TGTGCCAGCAGTTTGGGACAGGGGTACACTGAAGCTTTCTTT. Translated, it gives CASSLGQGYTEAFF. The V and J genes are TRBV28 and TRBJ1-1; TRBD1 matches 10 bases. This CDR3 comprises 14 residues. Per germline, CDR1 MDHEN and CDR2 SYDVKM. V lost 3 bases and J lost 3; bases outside the gene matches: 1.

This clone turned up a few times. This chain links TRBV6-6 with TRBJ1-4; a weak D match, TRBD1 (5 bases). CDR3 length: 13 amino acids. Germline values: CDR1 MNHNY, CDR2 SVGAGI (reference sequence). Trimming left V 3 bases short and J 6 bases short, with 8 bases between. CDR3 sequence: CASSYGGHEKLFF. For the CDR3, the DNA is TGTGCCAGCAGTTATGGGGGACATGAAAAACTGTTTTTT.

The CDR3 here is CASRTTDTQYF. In nucleotides, the CDR3 is TGTGCCAGCAGAACGACAGATACGCAGTATTTT. The V and J genes are TRBV11-3 and TRBJ2-3; D is ambiguous. The CDR3 totals 11 residues. V lost 6 bases, J lost 3 bases, and 4 bases lay in between. CDR1 is SGHNT and CDR2 is YENEEA in the germline V gene.

The J gene is TRBJ2-5, the V gene TRBV29-1; a weak D match, TRBD1 (6 bases). The germline V gene has CDR1 SQVTM and CDR2 ANQGSEA. The CDR3 has 13 amino acids. V lost 4 bases to trimming and J lost 7 bases, with 16 bases between them. The CDR3 sequence is CSVGENRESTQYF. CDR3 nucleotides: TGCAGCGTTGGTGAAAACAGGGAATCGACCCAGTACTTC.

The genes are TRBV7-9 and TRBJ1-2; no clear D gene. The V end was cut by 0 bases, the J end by 1 base, with 12 bases between. This CDR3 is built from 16 residues. The germline V gene has CDR1 SEHNR and CDR2 FQNEAQ (reference sequence). This chain's CDR3 is CASSLALTNYNYGYTF. The CDR3 DNA is TGTGCCAGCAGCTTAGCCCTCACTAATTATAACTATGGCTACACCTTC.